This entry lists 11 T cell receptor beta chains sequenced from one sample in a study of technical replicates of blood from a few donors. The table came from immunoSEQ multiplex PCR; TCRdb's copy has only in-frame clones and leaves some out. The repertoire consists of tens of thousands of clones, with 95% to 97% occurring once and the leading ten covering under 0.2%. The sequencing input was T cells isolated from PBMCs. Receptors were obtained from a human donor in good health.

The V and J genes are TRBV27 and TRBJ2-1; 8 nucleotides align to TRBD2. V lost 0 bases to trimming and J lost 0 bases; unmatched junction nucleotides: 10. The V gene's germline CDR1 is MNHEY and CDR2 SMNVEV (reference sequence). The CDR3 has 19 residues. CDR3 DNA: TGTGCCAGCAGTTTATCGAGAAGCGGGGGACCGAGCTCCTACAATGAGCAGTTCTTC. Protein: CASSLSRSGGPSSYNEQFF.

The rearrangement joins TRBV6-5 to TRBJ2-1; D possibly corresponds to TRBD2 (5 bases). Germline CDR1 MNHEY, CDR2 SVGAGI. Trimming shortened V by 8 bases and J by 5 bases, and 16 bases separated the two germline ends. The CDR3 has 14 residues. In nucleotides, the CDR3 is TGTGCCAGCTCGCAAGGTAGCGCGGACAATGAGCAGTTCTTC. Translating gives CASSQGSADNEQFF.

The count of this clone is one. The V call is TRBV2, the J call TRBJ1-2; D remains ambiguous. The CDR3 runs to 12 residues. Germline-derived CDR1 and CDR2 are SNHLY and FYNNEI. V lost 4 bases and J 3 bases, leaving 6 bases between the germline ends. The CDR3 nucleotides read TGTGCCAGCAGTGTAGATGACTATGGCTACACCTTC. Its protein product is CASSVDDYGYTF.

V gene TRBV12-5 combines with J gene TRBJ1-5, with TRBD1 matching over 8 bases. After removal of 4 bases from V and 1 base from J, the junction contained 6 bases not matched to a gene. Per germline, CDR1 LGHNT and CDR2 FRNRAP. CDR3 length: 16 amino acids. CDR3 protein: CASGSGQGRSNQPQHF. CDR3 nucleotide sequence: TGTGCTAGTGGTTCCGGACAGGGCCGAAGCAATCAGCCCCAGCATTTT.

The rearrangement joins TRBV12-5 to TRBJ2-7, with D possibly TRBD2 on 6 matching bases. The V gene's germline CDR1 is LGHNT and CDR2 FRNRAP. The CDR3 spans 18 residues. The V end was cut by 1 base, the J end by 3 bases, with 22 bases between. This chain's CDR3 is CASGLGLGIRDFLYEQYF. In DNA form, the CDR3 reads TGTGCTAGTGGTTTGGGCCTCGGTATTCGGGACTTTCTCTACGAGCAGTACTTC.

V usage is TRBV5-4 and J usage is TRBJ1-4; D gene uncertain. Trimming removed 4 bases from V and 3 bases from J, with 16 bases in between. The CDR3 totals 16 residues. From germline, CDR1 is SGHNT and CDR2 YYREEE (reference sequence). The CDR3 DNA follows: TGTGCCAGCAGCCCTGGGTCGGGTCACGCTAATGAAAAACTGTTTTTT. The encoded protein is CASSPGSGHANEKLFF.

V gene TRBV9 combines with J gene TRBJ1-2, with a weak D call TRBD1 (6 bases). Germline CDR1 reads SGDLS; CDR2 reads YYNGEE. Trimming shortened V by 1 base and J by 5 bases, and 9 bases separated the two germline ends. The CDR3 consists of 13 residues. The CDR3 loop is CASSVSQGYGYTF. Here the CDR3 DNA reads TGTGCCAGCAGCGTAAGTCAGGGGTATGGCTACACCTTC.

The rearrangement links TRBV28 to TRBJ2-5, with D possibly matching TRBD1 (6 bases). The CDR3 is 14 residues long. Germline V gives CDR1 MDHEN, CDR2 SYDVKM. V was trimmed by 2 bases and J by 1 base, leaving 8 bases between them. The CDR3 loop reads CASSLGQSQETQYF. The CDR3 coding sequence is TGTGCCAGCAGTTTAGGACAGTCCCAAGAGACCCAGTACTTC.

The V call is TRBV12-5, the J call TRBJ2-2; no clear D. The germline V and J ends were trimmed by 0 bases and 4 bases, with 9 bases remaining between them. The CDR3 totals 15 residues. The germline CDR1 and CDR2 sequences are LGHNT and FRNRAP. As DNA, the CDR3 is TGTGCTAGTGGTTTGGTAATGCAGATCACCGGGGAGCTGTTTTTT. Its translation is CASGLVMQITGELFF.

The genes are TRBV7-9 and TRBJ2-5; a possible D gene is TRBD1 (6 bases). Deletions cut 7 bases from V and 1 base from J, with 13 bases between. Germline CDR1 and CDR2: SEHNR and FQNEAQ (reference sequence). The CDR3 is 14 amino acids. CDR3 in amino acids: CASIRGHTQETQYF. In DNA, the CDR3 is TGTGCCAGCATCAGGGGACATACCCAAGAGACCCAGTACTTC.

The chain recombines TRBV28 with TRBJ1-5; weak D call: TRBD1 (5 bases). Trimming left V 3 bases short and J 4 bases short, with 13 bases between. The CDR3 is 15 amino acids. Germline CDR1 MDHEN, CDR2 SYDVKM. This chain's CDR3 is CASSLPGDGNQPQHF. The CDR3 DNA reads as TGTGCCAGCAGTTTGCCGGGGGATGGGAATCAGCCCCAGCATTTT.